This T cell receptor beta chain is drawn from a study of CD8 T cells in Susac syndrome. Random hexamers were used to reverse transcribe the RNA input (about 0.45 to 1 ug). Amplification of the TCR beta CDR3 was carried out by immunoSEQ multiplex PCR, which spanned a total of 54 Vbeta and 13 Jbeta segments. In TCRdb, the immunoSEQ multiplex PCR reads were re-called with MiXCR into one record per CDR3 protein. Altogether more than 200,000 distinct CDR3 sequences are present, 93% being singletons, with the ten largest covering 0.07% to 0.09%. Treatment-naive patients with stable or active relapsing-remitting disease served as multiple sclerosis controls. Negative isolation was used for CD8+ and CD4+ T cells and FACS enrichment for TEMRA cells. Looked up from germline, CDR1 is DFQATT and CDR2 is SNEGSKA (reference sequence). V was shortened by 5 bases and J by 5 bases, with 12 bases between the two germline ends. The CDR3 contains 13 residues.

The receptor was derived from a human donor with multiple sclerosis. V usage is TRBV20-1 and J usage is TRBJ1-4; D is ambiguous. The sequenced sample consisted of CD4+ T cells from PBMCs. The CDR3 DNA reads TGCAGTGCTTTATCGAATTCGAATGAAAAACTGTTTTTT. It codes for CSALSNSNEKLFF.